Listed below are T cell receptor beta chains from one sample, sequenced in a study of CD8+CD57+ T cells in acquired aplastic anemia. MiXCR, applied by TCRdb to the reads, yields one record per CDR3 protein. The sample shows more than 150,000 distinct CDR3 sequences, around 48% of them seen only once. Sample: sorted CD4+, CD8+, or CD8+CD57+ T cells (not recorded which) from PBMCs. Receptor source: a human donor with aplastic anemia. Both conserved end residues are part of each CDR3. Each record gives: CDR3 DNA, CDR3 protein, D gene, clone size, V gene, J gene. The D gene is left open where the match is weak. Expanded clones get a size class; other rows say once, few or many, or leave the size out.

TGCAGTGCTAGAGTTCTAGGGGACATTAACACTGAAGCTTTCTTT	CSARVLGDINTEAFF	.	.	TRBV20-1	TRBJ1-1
TGCGCCAGCAGTAGGGGGGAAGGGTACGAGCAGTACTTC	CASSRGEGYEQYF	.	.	TRBV10-1	TRBJ2-7
TGTGCCACCAGTGAAGCCGGGGGGATAAATGAGCAGTTCTTC	CATSEAGGINEQFF	TRBD2	many	TRBV24-1	TRBJ2-1
TGCGCCAGCAGCTCTCGACAGGGCCCATACGAGCAGTACTTC	CASSSRQGPYEQYF	TRBD1	.	TRBV4-1	TRBJ2-7
TGTGCCAGCAGCCAAGACTCGAAAGACACTGAAGCTTTCTTT	CASSQDSKDTEAFF	.	many	TRBV4-2	TRBJ1-1
TGCAGTTCCAGACAGGGGAATCAGCCCCAGCATTTT	CSSRQGNQPQHF	TRBD1	.	TRBV20-1	TRBJ1-5
TGTGCCAGCAGTTTCCCGGGGCTCACTGAAGCTTTCTTT	CASSFPGLTEAFF	.	few	TRBV28	TRBJ1-1
TGTGCCAGCAGTTTTGACGCAGACACCACCTCCTCACCCCTCCACTTT	CASSFDADTTSSPLHF	.	many	TRBV27	TRBJ1-6
TGTGCCAGCAGTGAGGGGAGCTCGGTTTTACCTATGAACACTGAAGCTTTCTTT	CASSEGSSVLPMNTEAFF	.	many	TRBV2	TRBJ1-1
TGTGCCAGCAGCTTAGATAGGGGCGCGGCGCAGCCCCAGCATTTT	CASSLDRGAAQPQHF	.	many	TRBV11-2	TRBJ1-5
TGCAGTGCTAGAGGACCAGGGTTCAGAGCGGGTTACGAGCAGTACTTC	CSARGPGFRAGYEQYF	.	.	TRBV20-1	TRBJ2-7
TGTGCCAGTGCTAGCGGATACACAGATACGCAGTATTTT	CASASGYTDTQYF	TRBD2	.	TRBV19	TRBJ2-3
TGTGCCACCAGTGATCCGGGACAGGACTATGGCTACACCTTC	CATSDPGQDYGYTF	TRBD1	few	TRBV24-1	TRBJ1-2
TGTGCCAGCAGCGAGCGGGGGGGCGGCACCGGGGAGCTGTTTTTT	CASSERGGGTGELFF	TRBD2	many	TRBV12-3/TRBV12-4	TRBJ2-2
TGTGCCAGCAGCTTGGAATCGGGGTTGGGATCCTACAATGAGCAGTTCTTC	CASSLESGLGSYNEQFF	.	.	TRBV5-6	TRBJ2-1
TGTGCCAGCAGCCAGACTAGCGGGAGGTCCCACAATGAGCAGTTCTTC	CASSQTSGRSHNEQFF	TRBD2	.	TRBV3-1	TRBJ2-1
TGTGCCAGCAGCCCACGACAGGGGTCTCGCTACACCTTC	CASSPRQGSRYTF	TRBD1	.	TRBV7-2	TRBJ1-2
TGTGCCAGTAGTTTGTATGGGACGCCAGACTATGGCTACACCTTC	CASSLYGTPDYGYTF	.	.	TRBV19	TRBJ1-2
TGCAGTGCTAGCTCGGATACTTACGAGCAGTACTTC	CSASSDTYEQYF	.	many	TRBV20-1	TRBJ2-7
TGTGCCCTAGCGGGGGGGCGCGAGACCCAGTACTTC	CALAGGRETQYF	TRBD2	.	TRBV6-2/TRBV6-3	TRBJ2-5
TGTGCCAGCAGTTTAGACAGGACGCAGTATTTT	CASSLDRTQYF	.	.	TRBV12-3/TRBV12-4	TRBJ2-3
TGTGCCAGCAGCCAAGTTGGTATCCTGAGCTATGGCTACACCTTC	CASSQVGILSYGYTF	.	few	TRBV3-1	TRBJ1-2
TGTGCCAGCAGCTTGGCGGGGGCGGTCAGTCAGCCCCAGCATTTT	CASSLAGAVSQPQHF	.	few	TRBV5-4	TRBJ1-5
TGTGCCAGCAGAACCCCGGGGGGGGAGCTGTTTTTT	CASRTPGGELFF	.	few	TRBV6-1	TRBJ2-2
TGTGCCAGCAGCTTAGAAACGGGGACTTTTAGGGGGTCTAGCACAGATACGCAGTATTTT	CASSLETGTFRGSSTDTQYF	.	many	TRBV11-2	TRBJ2-3
TGCGCCAGCAGTGAAAGTAATGGTGCTGAAGCTTTCTTT	CASSESNGAEAFF	.	few	TRBV10-2	TRBJ1-1
TGTGCCAGCGGCCGGGACAGGGACCTACAATTT	CASGRDRDLQF	TRBD1	.	TRBV6-1	TRBJ1-3
TGCGCCAGCAGCTTGTCTGGTAGCCAGGCCGGGGAGCTGTTTTTT	CASSLSGSQAGELFF	.	.	TRBV5-1	TRBJ2-2
TGTGCCAGTAGTATATCCGTGCTGCCGAATGAGCAGTTCTTC	CASSISVLPNEQFF	.	.	TRBV19	TRBJ2-1
TGCAGCATCGAGGGGCAGACCTACGAGCAGTACTTC	CSIEGQTYEQYF	.	.	TRBV29-1	TRBJ2-7
TGTGCCAGCAGTTTCAGGACATCTTCCTACGAGCAGTACTTC	CASSFRTSSYEQYF	.	many	TRBV27	TRBJ2-7
TGTGCCAGCAGCTTAGGGGGGACCGTCTCTGGAGCCAACGTCCTGACTTTC	CASSLGGTVSGANVLTF	.	.	TRBV11-1	TRBJ2-6
TGTGCCAGTAGTATAGGTGAGGGCAATGAGCAGTTCTTC	CASSIGEGNEQFF	.	many	TRBV19	TRBJ2-1
TGTGCCAGCAGTGAATCCCTAGCAGGGGTGTATGGCTACACCTTC	CASSESLAGVYGYTF	.	many	TRBV2	TRBJ1-2
TGTGCCAGCAGCGTACGGGACAGTCTCGCCTACGAGCAGTACTTC	CASSVRDSLAYEQYF	TRBD1	many	TRBV9	TRBJ2-7
TGCGCCAGCAGCCAAGGGAGCGCGAACACCGGGGAGCTGTTTTTT	CASSQGSANTGELFF	.	many	TRBV5-1	TRBJ2-2
TGTGCCAGCAGTTCCTTAGCACCTCGGGATCAGCCCCAGCATTTT	CASSSLAPRDQPQHF	.	many	TRBV12-3/TRBV12-4	TRBJ1-5
TGTGCCACCAGCCCTGGCCAGGGATATGGCTACACCTTC	CATSPGQGYGYTF	.	once	TRBV15	TRBJ1-2
TGTGCCAGCAGTTCCTATCCAAAAGGGGTAGAGCAGTACTTC	CASSSYPKGVEQYF	.	medium-sized	TRBV2	TRBJ2-7
TGTGCCACCAGTGATTTGATGGGGAAGGGCTACACCTTC	CATSDLMGKGYTF	.	few	TRBV24-1	TRBJ1-2
TGCAGTGCTAATCAGCCCCAGCATTTT	CSANQPQHF	.	.	TRBV20-1	TRBJ1-5
TGTGCCAGTAGTATTCACGGCGGGGGGGCCCTCAATGAGCAGTTCTTC	CASSIHGGGALNEQFF	TRBD2	.	TRBV19	TRBJ2-1
TGTGCCAGCAGCCTGGGGCCGGGCACCATATATTTT	CASSLGPGTIYF	.	many	TRBV11-2	TRBJ1-3
TGTGCCACCAGTGCCTCCGTGACTAGCGGGTCGCTGGATACGCAGTATTTT	CATSASVTSGSLDTQYF	TRBD2	.	TRBV24-1	TRBJ2-3
TGTACCAGCAGCTTAGATCGATGGGCCCAGTATTTC	CTSSLDRWAQYF	.	.	TRBV11-2	TRBJ2-5
TGTGCCAGCAGCTTGATGCAACTCAGGGGATTGGGCAATCAGCCCCAGCATTTT	CASSLMQLRGLGNQPQHF	.	many	TRBV11-2	TRBJ1-5
TGCAGCGTGACGGGACTAGCGGGGGTAGAGACCCAGTACTTC	CSVTGLAGVETQYF	TRBD2	.	TRBV29-1	TRBJ2-5
TGTGCCAGCAGAAGCGGGGGCAACTCCTACGAGCAGTACTTC	CASRSGGNSYEQYF	TRBD2	once	TRBV6-1	TRBJ2-7
TGTGCCATCAGTGAGCGGGGGGTGGAGTATGGCTACACCTTC	CAISERGVEYGYTF	.	.	TRBV10-3	TRBJ1-2
TGTGCCAGCAGTTTAACGACTAGCGGCTACGAGCAGTACTTC	CASSLTTSGYEQYF	TRBD2	.	TRBV27	TRBJ2-7
TGTGCCATCAGTGAGCCAGGGGTCACTTCCTACGAGCAGTACTTC	CAISEPGVTSYEQYF	.	.	TRBV10-3	TRBJ2-7
TGTGCCAGCAGCCCGCCAGGGGACGAGCAGTACTTC	CASSPPGDEQYF	.	many	TRBV12-3/TRBV12-4	TRBJ2-7
TGTGCCTGGAGTACCGGGACAGGGAAGGTAAAGCAGTACTTC	CAWSTGTGKVKQYF	TRBD1	many	TRBV30	TRBJ2-7